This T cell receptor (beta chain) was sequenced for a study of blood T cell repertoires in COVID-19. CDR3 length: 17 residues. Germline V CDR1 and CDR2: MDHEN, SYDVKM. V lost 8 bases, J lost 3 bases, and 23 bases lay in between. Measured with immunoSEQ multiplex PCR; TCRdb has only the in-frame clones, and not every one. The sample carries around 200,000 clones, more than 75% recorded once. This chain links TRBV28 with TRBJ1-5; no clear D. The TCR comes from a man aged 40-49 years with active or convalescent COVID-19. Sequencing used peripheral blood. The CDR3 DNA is TGTGCCAGCCGCGGAGTTTATCACGGAACTCTCAATCAGCCCCAGCATTTT. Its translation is CASRGVYHGTLNQPQHF.